Sequencing of this T cell receptor (beta chain) was carried out in a study of vaccination effects on CD4 cells after COVID-19. Notes on the study in general: Convalescent patients in the study were few, and early post-infection timepoints were absent. Clones induced by infection and by vaccine showed marked clonal contraction late after vaccination.

Between the trimmed V and J ends, which lost 4 bases and 6 bases, there was a span of 18 bases. The germline V gene has CDR1 SNHLY and CDR2 FYNNEI. The CDR3 has 15 residues. Using viral peptide pools, the ViraFEST assay grew out antigen-specific CD4+ T cells prior to sequencing. Upon completion of around eleven days in culture, CD4+ T cells were isolated. Testing of the vaccine recipients showed negative nucleocapsid antibodies and no prior SARS-CoV-2 infection. Each culture had half its medium swapped for IL-2 medium on days 3 and 7. Assay: immunoSEQ multiplex PCR; the TCRdb copy retains only in-frame clones and omits some. This sample has approximately 30,000 clones, with roughly two thirds found just once. With regard to this clone: Its antigen is unidentified.

The chain has TRBV2 and TRBJ1-1; tentatively, D is TRBD1 (5 bases). Sequences were derived from CD4+ T cells from PBMCs cultured with SARS-CoV-2 spike peptides, sampled before COVID-19 vaccination. The clonotype comes from a human donor who received a COVID-19 vaccine. CDR3 amino acids: CASSAEDSQWAEAFF. The CDR3 bases are TGTGCCAGCAGTGCGGAAGACAGCCAGTGGGCTGAAGCTTTCTTT. The full variable domain, with the rest looked up from reference TRBV2 and TRBJ1-1, is EPEVTQTPSHQVTQMGQEVILRCVPISNHLYFYWYRQILGQKVEFLVSFYNNEISEKSEIFDDQFSVERPDGSNFTLKIRSTKLEDSAMYFCASSAEDSQWAEAFFGQGTRLTVV.